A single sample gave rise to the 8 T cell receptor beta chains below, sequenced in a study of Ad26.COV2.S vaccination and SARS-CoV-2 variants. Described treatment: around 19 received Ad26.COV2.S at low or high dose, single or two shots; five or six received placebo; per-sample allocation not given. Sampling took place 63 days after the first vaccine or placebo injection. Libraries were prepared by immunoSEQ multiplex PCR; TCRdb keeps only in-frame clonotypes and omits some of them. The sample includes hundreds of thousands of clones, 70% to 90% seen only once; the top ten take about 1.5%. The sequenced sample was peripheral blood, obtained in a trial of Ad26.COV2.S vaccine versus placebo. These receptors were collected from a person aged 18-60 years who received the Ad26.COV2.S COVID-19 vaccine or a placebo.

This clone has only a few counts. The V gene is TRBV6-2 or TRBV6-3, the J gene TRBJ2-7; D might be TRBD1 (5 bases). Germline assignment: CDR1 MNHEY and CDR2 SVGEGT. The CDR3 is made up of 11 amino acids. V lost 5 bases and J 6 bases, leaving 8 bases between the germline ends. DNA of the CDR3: TGTGCCAGCAGTCAGGGCCGCGAGCAGTACTTC. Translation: CASSQGREQYF.

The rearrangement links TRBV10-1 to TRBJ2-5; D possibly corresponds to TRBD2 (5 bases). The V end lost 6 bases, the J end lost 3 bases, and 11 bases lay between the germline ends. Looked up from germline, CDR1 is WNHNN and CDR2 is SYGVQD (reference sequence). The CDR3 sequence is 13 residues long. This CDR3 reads CASSLTSEETQYF. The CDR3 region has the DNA TGCGCCAGCAGCCTCACTAGTGAAGAGACCCAGTACTTC.

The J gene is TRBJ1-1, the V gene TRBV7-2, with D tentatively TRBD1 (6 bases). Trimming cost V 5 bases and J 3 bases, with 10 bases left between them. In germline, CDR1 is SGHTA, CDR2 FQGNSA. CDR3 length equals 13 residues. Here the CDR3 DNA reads TGTGCCAGCAGCGGACAGCTTTACACTGAAGCTTTCTTT. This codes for CASSGQLYTEAFF.

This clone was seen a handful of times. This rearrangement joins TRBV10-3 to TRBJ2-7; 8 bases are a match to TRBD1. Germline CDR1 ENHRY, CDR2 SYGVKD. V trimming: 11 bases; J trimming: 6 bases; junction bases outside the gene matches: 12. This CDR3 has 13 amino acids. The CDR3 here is CAANRGEAGEQYF. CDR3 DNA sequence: TGTGCCGCGAACAGGGGGGAAGCGGGCGAGCAGTACTTC.

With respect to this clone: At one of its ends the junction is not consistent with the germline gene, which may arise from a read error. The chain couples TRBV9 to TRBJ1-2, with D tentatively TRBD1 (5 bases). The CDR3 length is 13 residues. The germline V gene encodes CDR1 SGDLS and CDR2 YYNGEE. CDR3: CASRVEGPGGYTF. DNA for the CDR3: TGTGCCAGCCGCGTAGAGGGGCCGGGGGGCTACACCTTC.

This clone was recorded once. In DNA form, the CDR3 reads TGTGCCAGCAGCCCCTTGGACGAGCAGTACTTC. It is translated as CASSPLDEQYF. The chain links TRBV11-2 to TRBJ2-7; D ambiguous. Germline CDR1 reads SGHAT; CDR2 reads FQNNGV. This CDR3 has 11 residues. V lost 5 bases to trimming and J lost 5 bases, with 7 bases between them.

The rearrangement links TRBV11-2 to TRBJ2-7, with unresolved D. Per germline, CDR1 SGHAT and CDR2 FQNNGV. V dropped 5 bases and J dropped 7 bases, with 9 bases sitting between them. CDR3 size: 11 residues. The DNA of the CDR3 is TGTGCCAGCAGCGTCCATGAAGAGCAGTACTTC. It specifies CASSVHEEQYF.

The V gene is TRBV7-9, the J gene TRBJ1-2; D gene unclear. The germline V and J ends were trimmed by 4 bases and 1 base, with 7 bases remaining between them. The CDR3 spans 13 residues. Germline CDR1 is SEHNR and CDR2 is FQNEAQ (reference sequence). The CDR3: CASSYDVNYGYTF. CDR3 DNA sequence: TGTGCCAGCAGCTACGACGTTAACTATGGCTACACCTTC.